A single T cell receptor beta chain is shown here with its context. Method: immunoSEQ multiplex PCR; TCRdb's copy keeps in-frame clones and lacks some. This table holds around 80,000 clones, around 90% found once. V dropped 5 bases and J dropped 4; count of bases not matched to a gene: 7. Germline-derived CDR1 and CDR2 are SEHNR and FQNEAQ (reference sequence). This CDR3 contains 14 residues. This entry belongs to a study of blood T cell repertoires in COVID-19. Overall study: T cells, B-cell-depleted T cells, or PBMCs supplied cDNA or gDNA.

Sequenced material: peripheral blood. This TCR derives from a human donor in a cohort sampled during active COVID-19. V is TRBV7-9 and J is TRBJ1-2, with TRBD1 matching over 7 bases. The CDR3 nucleotides are TGTGCCAGCAGCACTCTCGGGGACAGCTATGGCTACACCTTC. It is translated as CASSTLGDSYGYTF. Drawing the rest from reference TRBV7-9 and TRBJ1-2, the complete variable domain is DTGVSQNPRHKITKRGQNVTFRCDPISEHNRLYWYRQTLGQGPEFLTYFQNEAQLEKSRLLSDRFSAERPKGSFSTLEIQRTEQGDSAMYLCASSTLGDSYGYTFGSGTRLTVV.